These T cell receptor beta chains were read from a single sample in a study of T-cell reconstitution after alpha-beta-depleted transplantation in children. TCRdb used MiXCR to reprocess the PCR reads, holding one entry per CDR3 protein. This sample yields over 200,000 distinct CDR3 sequences, of which around 9.5% are seen a single time; over 5% belongs to the top ten. Sequencing used PBMCs from the stem cell graft donor, obtained from the stem cell graft. Receptors were obtained from a human donor who donated a stem cell graft to a child with acute lymphoblastic leukemia. Both conserved end residues are part of each CDR3. A D gene is named only where the DNA matches it firmly. The size field is filled for only some rows; it gives once, few, many or a size class.

j_gene: TRBJ2-3; abundance: few; d_gene: -; v_gene: TRBV29-1; CDR3aa: CSAEGPGEERSDTQYF; CDR3nt: TGCAGCGCCGAGGGCCCCGGGGAGGAGCGGTCGGATACGCAGTATTTT
j_gene: TRBJ1-2; abundance: -; d_gene: -; v_gene: TRBV20-1; CDR3aa: CSAVTGVNGYTF; CDR3nt: TGCAGTGCTGTGACAGGTGTGAATGGCTACACCTTC
j_gene: TRBJ2-5; abundance: few; d_gene: -; v_gene: TRBV14; CDR3aa: CASSLRKTQETQYF; CDR3nt: TGTGCCAGCAGCCTGAGGAAAACCCAAGAGACCCAGTACTTC
j_gene: TRBJ1-3; abundance: few; d_gene: TRBD1; v_gene: TRBV20-1; CDR3aa: CSAAGQDYSGNTIYF; CDR3nt: TGCAGTGCGGCAGGACAGGATTACTCTGGAAACACCATATATTTT
j_gene: TRBJ2-5; abundance: few; d_gene: -; v_gene: TRBV27; CDR3aa: CASRNSPARKETQYF; CDR3nt: TGTGCCAGCAGAAATAGCCCCGCGAGGAAAGAGACCCAGTACTTC
j_gene: TRBJ2-5; abundance: -; d_gene: -; v_gene: TRBV13; CDR3aa: CASSSSEIGETQYF; CDR3nt: TGTGCCAGCAGCTCCTCCGAGATTGGAGAGACCCAGTACTTC
j_gene: TRBJ1-4; abundance: few; d_gene: -; v_gene: TRBV19; CDR3aa: CASSRTAATNEKLFF; CDR3nt: TGTGCCAGTAGTAGGACAGCAGCAACTAATGAAAAACTGTTTTTT
j_gene: TRBJ1-2; abundance: few; d_gene: -; v_gene: TRBV4-3; CDR3aa: CASSQIQGNYGYTF; CDR3nt: TGCGCCAGCAGCCAAATCCAGGGGAACTATGGCTACACCTTC
j_gene: TRBJ1-2; abundance: few; d_gene: -; v_gene: TRBV6-1; CDR3aa: CASRLTLADGVVLF; CDR3nt: TGTGCCAGCAGACTCACTCTCGCGGACGGAGTCGTTCTGTTC
j_gene: TRBJ1-6; abundance: few; d_gene: -; v_gene: TRBV30; CDR3aa: CAWSTDSPLHF; CDR3nt: TGTGCCTGGAGTACCGATTCACCCCTCCACTTT
j_gene: TRBJ2-5; abundance: -; d_gene: TRBD2; v_gene: TRBV7-2; CDR3aa: CASSPGRWTQYF; CDR3nt: TGTGCCAGCAGCCCCGGGAGGTGGACCCAGTACTTC
j_gene: TRBJ1-2; abundance: many; d_gene: -; v_gene: TRBV9; CDR3aa: CASSVQGSYGYTF; CDR3nt: TGTGCCAGCAGCGTACAGGGAAGCTATGGCTACACCTTC
j_gene: TRBJ1-1; abundance: many; d_gene: TRBD1; v_gene: TRBV5-1; CDR3aa: CASSPQSRQGAFF; CDR3nt: TGCGCCAGCAGCCCACAAAGCCGACAGGGAGCTTTCTTT
j_gene: TRBJ1-1; abundance: few; d_gene: -; v_gene: TRBV7-2; CDR3aa: CASSLGVTGTTEAFF; CDR3nt: TGTGCCAGCAGCTTGGGGGTGACGGGGACCACTGAAGCTTTCTTT
j_gene: TRBJ2-5; abundance: -; d_gene: -; v_gene: TRBV5-1; CDR3aa: CASSVGTLETQYF; CDR3nt: TGCGCCAGCAGCGTAGGGACATTGGAGACCCAGTACTTC
j_gene: TRBJ2-5; abundance: few; d_gene: -; v_gene: TRBV7-2; CDR3aa: CASSPNRGVQETQYF; CDR3nt: TGTGCCAGCAGTCCGAACCGGGGTGTCCAAGAGACCCAGTACTTC
j_gene: TRBJ2-6; abundance: few; d_gene: -; v_gene: TRBV20-1; CDR3aa: CSASDSDTLTF; CDR3nt: TGCAGTGCTAGCGACTCCGATACCCTGACTTTC
j_gene: TRBJ1-2; abundance: many; d_gene: -; v_gene: TRBV7-2; CDR3aa: CASSLGGLLGGYTF; CDR3nt: TGTGCCAGCAGCTTAGGGGGCCTCCTAGGCGGCTACACCTTC
j_gene: TRBJ2-1; abundance: -; d_gene: -; v_gene: TRBV4-1; CDR3aa: CASSQDGGYEQFF; CDR3nt: TGCGCCAGCAGCCAAGATGGGGGCTATGAGCAGTTCTTC
j_gene: TRBJ2-3; abundance: -; d_gene: TRBD2; v_gene: TRBV29-1; CDR3aa: CSGGLSTDTQYF; CDR3nt: TGCAGCGGGGGACTAAGCACAGATACGCAGTATTTT